The 2 T cell receptor beta chains below all came from one sample that was sequenced in a study of cytomegalovirus exposure and HLA in healthy donors listed by TCRdb under 2017. Receptor amplification or capture employed the immunoSEQ multiplex PCR assay. A mixture of 60 forward primers for TCR Vbeta segments and 13 reverse primers for TCR Jbeta segments was used in the multiplex PCR. TCRdb provides this immuneACCESS table in a form limited to in-frame rearrangements. Some clones are lacking; in checked studies, under half of them reflect an unresolved V gene, and why the rest are absent is not known. In all, the sample holds approximately 160,000 clones, and approximately 79% of those were seen once. The top ten hold under 0.8% of the sample. Input material: PBMCs. The receptors come from a male donor in good health and CMV-seronegative.

V is TRBV7-9 and J is TRBJ1-2; 8 nucleotides match TRBD1. Germline CDR1 SEHNR, CDR2 FQNEAQ (reference sequence). This CDR3 contains 13 residues. J lost 8 bases, V lost 6 bases, and 8 bases had no gene match. The CDR3 spells CASRSTGQGGYTF. CDR3 DNA: TGTGCCAGCAGATCGACAGGACAGGGCGGCTACACCTTC.

This clone showed up just once. The chain uses TRBV19 and TRBJ2-1, with a possible D match to TRBD1 (6 bases). In germline, CDR1 is LNHDA, CDR2 SQIVND (reference sequence). V was pared by 6 bases and J by 7 bases, with 10 bases between. This CDR3 has 12 amino acids. For the CDR3, the DNA is TGTGCCAGTAGACAGGGTGGGAATGAGCAGTTCTTC. Amino acids: CASRQGGNEQFF.